The next 29 T cell receptor beta chains were all read from a single sample in a study of metastatic and nonmetastatic thyroid tumors (dated by TCRdb to about 2020). No patient had received any treatment before thyroid surgery. The library was obtained by PCR. The instrument was an Illumina HiSeq 4000. TCRdb trimmed public reads at Q25 via fastp, called clones via MiXCR and kept in-frame beta chains. The sample yields tens of thousands of clones; over 9.5% were counted once. The leading ten clones occupy 20% to 25% of the sample. The sequencing sample was made of blood. The receptors originated from a female donor with papillary thyroid cancer or a benign thyroid nodule (not recorded which). Some clones in this sample may be carry-over from other donors' samples.

This clone was picked up many times. The J gene is TRBJ2-7, the V gene TRBV27; a weak D match, TRBD2 (5 bases). Germline values: CDR1 MNHEY, CDR2 SMNVEV (reference sequence). The CDR3 runs 17 residues. V lost 4 bases to trimming and J lost 3 bases, with 22 bases between them. The chain's CDR3 is CASSYLTPTGKLYEQYF. As DNA, the CDR3 is TGTGCCAGCAGTTACCTCACTCCTACCGGGAAACTCTACGAGCAGTACTTC.

This rearrangement joins TRBV18 to TRBJ1-6; D unclear. Germline CDR1 reads KGHSH; CDR2 reads LQKENI. This CDR3 has 12 amino acids. V lost 6 bases to trimming and J lost 3 bases, with 3 bases between them. The CDR3 DNA is TGTGCCAGCTCGCACTATAATTCACCCCTCCACTTT. Its translation: CASSHYNSPLHF. Looking up the rest from reference TRBV18 and TRBJ1-6 gives the full variable domain: NAGVMQNPRHLVRRRGQEARLRCSPMKGHSHVYWYRQLPEEGLKFMVYLQKENIIDESGMPKERFSAEFPKEGPSILRIQQVVRGDSAAYFCASSHYNSPLHFGNGTRLTVT.

This clone showed up many times. The chain carries TRBV7-2 and TRBJ2-1; 7 nucleotides agree with TRBD2. J gave up 6 bases and V 1 base, and 6 bases lay outside the gene matches. The CDR3 is made up of 15 amino acids. Germline V gene lookup returns CDR1 SGHTA and CDR2 FQGNSA. The CDR3 here is CASSLGAGPPNEQFF. The CDR3 nucleotides are TGTGCCAGCAGCTTAGGAGCGGGGCCCCCCAATGAGCAGTTCTTC.

This clone occurred many times. V gene TRBV4-2 combines with J gene TRBJ1-4; D unclear. CDR1 is LGHNA, CDR2 YNFKEQ, per germline. V lost 1 base, J lost 7 bases, and 13 bases lay in between. The CDR3 length is 15 residues. CDR3 in DNA: TGTGCCAGCAGCCAAGTGGGAGGGAGCGGTGAAAAACTGTTTTTT. Translation gives CASSQVGGSGEKLFF.

This clone came up many times. The CDR3 DNA follows: TGCAGTGCTAGGACGGATAGGCAGTACTTC. As protein: CSARTDRQYF. This chain connects TRBV20-1 to TRBJ2-7; D is undetermined. The CDR3 spans 10 residues. V dropped 3 bases and J dropped 9 bases, with 9 bases sitting between them. Germline V lookup: CDR1 DFQATT, CDR2 SNEGSKA (reference sequence).

The rearrangement links TRBV10-3 to TRBJ2-5; TRBD2 agrees at 7 bases. V trimming: 8 bases; J trimming: 4 bases; junction bases outside the gene matches: 10. The CDR3 runs 14 residues. Germline V gene lookup returns CDR1 ENHRY and CDR2 SYGVKD. The CDR3 loop is CAISLGAGTETQYF. The CDR3 DNA reads TGTGCCATCTCCCTGGGAGCGGGGACAGAGACCCAGTACTTC.

Notes on this clone: Other DNA sequences in the same sample also yield this CDR3. V gene TRBV11-2 combines with J gene TRBJ2-3, with D hard to call. V gave up 6 bases and J gave up 6 bases, with 10 bases separating them. CDR1 SGHAT and CDR2 FQNNGV come from the germline V gene. The CDR3 is 12 amino acids. The CDR3 sequence: CASSPEADTQYF. In DNA form, the CDR3 reads TGTGCCAGCAGTCCAGAGGCGGATACGCAGTATTTT.

The genes are TRBV20-1 and TRBJ2-1; weak D call: TRBD2 (6 bases). CDR3 length: 14 amino acids. V lost 4 bases and J lost 6, with 16 bases in between. Germline V gene data show CDR1 as DFQATT and CDR2 as SNEGSKA (reference sequence). The DNA of the CDR3 is TGCAGTGCTAAAGAGGCGATAGCGGTCAATGAGCAGTTCTTC. It yields the protein CSAKEAIAVNEQFF.

This clone was observed a handful of times. This chain uses TRBV6-9 with TRBJ1-4, with D possibly TRBD1 on 5 matching bases. CDR1 is MNHGY, CDR2 SVAAGI, per germline. The germline V and J ends were trimmed by 7 bases and 8 bases, with 11 bases remaining between them. The CDR3 contains 12 residues. The CDR3 spells CASTYKGEKLFF. CDR3 sequence (DNA): TGTGCCAGCACGTACAAGGGGGAAAAACTGTTTTTT.

This clone was observed at least ten times. CDR3 DNA: TGTGCCAGCAGTTATCCGACGGGGTTTGACTATGGCTACACCTTC. Its translation: CASSYPTGFDYGYTF. The chain combines TRBV6-6 with TRBJ1-2; D uncertain. Trimming stripped 3 bases from V and 3 bases from J, with 14 bases between. The CDR3 sequence is 15 residues long. The germline V gene encodes CDR1 MNHNY and CDR2 SVGAGI (reference sequence).

This clone was seen a handful of times. This sequence may be a read error, since a much larger clone differs from it by one base. The chain recombines TRBV7-9 with TRBJ2-3; D is unresolved. This CDR3 is 12 amino acids long. Germline values: CDR1 SEHNR, CDR2 FQNEAQ (reference sequence). V dropped 4 bases and J dropped 11 bases, with 13 bases sitting between them. The CDR3: CASSSAVNMQYF. The CDR3 DNA follows: TGTGCCAGCAGCTCCGCGGTAAATATGCAGTATTTT.

The table lists this clone with many counts. The V gene is TRBV4-3, the J gene TRBJ1-3, with D perhaps TRBD1 (6 bases). Per germline, CDR1 LGHNA and CDR2 YSLEER. Trimming stripped 0 bases from V and 3 bases from J, with 12 bases between. CDR3 length equals 16 residues. The CDR3 coding sequence is TGCGCCAGCAGCCAAGATACAGGGTTTGGTGGAAACACCATATATTTT. It translates to CASSQDTGFGGNTIYF.

Ten or more counts support this clone. The chain couples TRBV12-3 or TRBV12-4 to TRBJ2-7; D perhaps matches TRBD2 (5 bases). The CDR3 spans 13 residues. V lost 2 bases, J lost 3 bases, and 8 bases lay in between. The CDR3 sequence is CASSLTRYYEQYF. CDR3 in DNA: TGTGCCAGCAGTTTAACTAGATACTACGAGCAGTACTTC.

Details on this clone: Germline is not matched at one junction end, which may reflect a read error. The chain combines TRBV11-2 with TRBJ2-1; unclear D gene. There are 17 residues in the CDR3. The germline V gene has CDR1 SGHAT and CDR2 FQNNGV. The CDR3 nucleotides read TGTGCCAGCACCTTCTATTCCAGGCGAGACTCCTATAATGAGCAGTTCTTC. Its protein is CASTFYSRRDSYNEQFF. The complete variable domain, with remaining parts taken from reference TRBV11-2 and TRBJ2-1, reads EAGVAQSPRYKIIEKRQSVAFWCNPISGHATLYWYQQILGQGPKLLIQFQNNGVVDDSQLPKDRFSAERLKGVDSTLKIQPAKLEDSAVYLCASTFYSRRDSYNEQFFGPGTRLTVL.

This clone showed up many times. The rearrangement uses TRBV12-3 or TRBV12-4 and TRBJ2-7; TRBD1 matches 7 bases. The CDR3 extends over 17 amino acids. Trimming at V came to 0 bases and at J to 3 bases, leaving 11 bases not matched to a gene. The CDR3 sequence: CASSLALLGQGVYEQYF. CDR3 nucleotide sequence: TGTGCCAGCAGTTTAGCGCTTTTGGGGCAGGGGGTCTACGAGCAGTACTTC.

The chain couples TRBV28 to TRBJ1-1, with no clear D. Germline V CDR1 and CDR2: MDHEN, SYDVKM. The length of the CDR3 is 15 residues. The germline V and J ends were trimmed by 7 bases and 1 base, with 16 bases remaining between them. This CDR3 is CASILLVGTNTEAFF. CDR3 nucleotide sequence: TGTGCCAGCATTTTGTTGGTGGGAACGAACACTGAAGCTTTCTTT.

Only a few counts were recorded for this clone. This chain joins TRBV4-1 and TRBJ2-6; 8 bases are a match to TRBD1. V was pared by 1 base and J by 0 bases, with 2 bases of the junction left unmatched. CDR1 and CDR2 (germline): MGHRA, YSYEKL. CDR3 length: 17 residues. The CDR3 protein is CASSQGTGNSGANVLTF. The CDR3 DNA reads TGCGCCAGCAGCCAAGGGACAGGGAACTCTGGGGCCAACGTCCTGACTTTC.

There are many counts of this clone. The rearrangement joins TRBV12-3 or TRBV12-4 to TRBJ2-5; 8 bases are shared with TRBD1. V gave up 0 bases and J gave up 7 bases; unmatched junction bases: 10. This CDR3 has 16 amino acids. CDR3 sequence: CASSLANRGIDATQYF. The DNA of the CDR3 is TGTGCCAGCAGTTTAGCCAACAGGGGGATCGATGCGACCCAGTACTTC.

This clone has a count of ten or more. This rearrangement joins TRBV20-1 to TRBJ2-1, with 10 bases aligning to TRBD1. This CDR3 region has 14 residues. After removal of 6 bases from V and 5 bases from J, the junction contained 7 bases not matched to a gene. Looked up from germline, CDR1 is DFQATT and CDR2 is SNEGSKA (reference sequence). This CDR3 reads CSAPGTGANNEQFF. The CDR3 region has the DNA TGCAGTGCCCCCGGGACAGGGGCAAACAATGAGCAGTTCTTC.

This clone was seen only a few times. V usage is TRBV6-5 and J usage is TRBJ2-7; 13 nucleotides match TRBD2. V shed 5 bases, J shed 2 bases, and the junction held 12 bases outside the gene matches. Germline values: CDR1 MNHEY, CDR2 SVGAGI. This CDR3 has 18 residues. For the CDR3, the DNA is TGTGCCAGCAGTGTACTAGCGGGAGGGCCAGGGACTACCTACGAGCAGTACTTC. Residues: CASSVLAGGPGTTYEQYF.

This clone has ten or more counts. The chain links TRBV20-1 to TRBJ2-7, with unresolved D. V shed 3 bases and J shed 0 bases, with 6 bases lying between them. The germline gives CDR1 DFQATT, CDR2 SNEGSKA (reference sequence). The CDR3 has 12 amino acids. CDR3 sequence: CSARGHSYEQYF. For the CDR3, the DNA is TGCAGTGCTAGGGGCCACTCCTACGAGCAGTACTTC.

There are many counts of this clone. The chain uses TRBV24-1 and TRBJ1-2; a possible D gene is TRBD1 (6 bases). This CDR3 region has 14 residues. V was shortened by 7 bases and J by 3 bases, with 14 bases between the two germline ends. Germline loops: CDR1 KGHDR, CDR2 SFDVKD. This CDR3 is CATSGGGQDYGYTF. In nucleotides, the CDR3 is TGTGCCACCAGCGGGGGGGGGCAGGACTATGGCTACACCTTC.

This clone has ten or more counts. The chain couples TRBV7-9 to TRBJ1-1, with D unclear. Germline V gene lookup returns CDR1 SEHNR and CDR2 FQNEAQ (reference sequence). The CDR3 has 13 amino acids. The V gene lost 5 bases and the J gene lost 8 bases, with 15 bases spanning the gap. Written as DNA, the CDR3 is TGTGCCAGCAGCCAACCTTCAGGATCGGAAGCTTTCTTT. It codes for CASSQPSGSEAFF.

The sample holds many counts of this clone. The V gene is TRBV7-3, the J gene TRBJ2-1; 11 positions match TRBD2. Germline CDR1 is SGHTA and CDR2 is FQGTGA. This CDR3 comprises 15 residues. The V and J ends lost 5 bases and 8 bases, in that order; junction bases with no gene match: 8. CDR3 sequence (DNA): TGTGCCAGCAGCATGGCTAGCGGGGGGCTCCATGAGCAGTTCTTC. This gives the protein CASSMASGGLHEQFF.

This clone was found many times. This sequence joins TRBV2 and TRBJ1-2, with D unresolved. Germline V gene sequence: CDR1 SNHLY, CDR2 FYNNEI. The CDR3 spans 11 residues. Trimming cost V 4 bases and J 7 bases, with 7 bases left between them. In DNA form, the CDR3 reads TGTGCCAGCAGTGTGAGGTCTGGCTACACCTTC. Translated, it gives CASSVRSGYTF.

Ten or more counts support this clone. The genes are TRBV10-2 and TRBJ1-1; TRBD1 is a possible D gene (5 bases). The CDR3 extends over 13 amino acids. Germline CDR1 and CDR2: WSHSY and SAAADI. V lost 6 bases to trimming and J lost 7 bases, with 15 bases between them. The CDR3 DNA reads as TGCGCCAGCAGGGGGCCCATGGTCTTTGAAGCTTTCTTT. Residues: CASRGPMVFEAFF.

This rearrangement joins TRBV4-1 to TRBJ2-7; D may be TRBD2 (6 bases). V was shortened by 5 bases and J by 2 bases, with 13 bases between the two germline ends. The CDR3 runs to 14 residues. The germline CDR1 and CDR2 sequences are MGHRA and YSYEKL. The DNA for the CDR3 is TGCGCCAGCAGCACCCCTAGCGTTCCCTACGAGCAGTACTTC. It codes for CASSTPSVPYEQYF.

In this sample, this clone turned up many times. The chain joins TRBV5-1 to TRBJ1-1; no clear D. Trimming cost V 1 base and J 6 bases, with 13 bases left between them. The CDR3 runs to 14 residues. Germline assignment: CDR1 SGHRS and CDR2 YFSETQ. In nucleotides, the CDR3 is TGCGCCAGCAGCTTGCCTGAGGGTTTAGCTGAAGCTTTCTTT. Protein: CASSLPEGLAEAFF.

In its sample, this clone was seen many times. V gene TRBV2 combines with J gene TRBJ2-2, with 8 bases matching TRBD1. Losses at the gene ends were 4 bases for V and 7 bases for J; bases not matched to a gene: 8. CDR1 and CDR2 from the germline V gene are SNHLY and FYNNEI. The CDR3 totals 15 residues. Here the CDR3 DNA reads TGTGCCAGCAGTGTTGCAGGGGGCGAATTCGGGGAGCTGTTTTTT. Its translation: CASSVAGGEFGELFF.